This T cell receptor (beta chain) was found in a study of blood T cells in healthy people across ages. Broader study findings: Diversity estimates drawn from one million T cells were deemed underestimates.

Caucasian, healthy and from Russia, the donors were aged between roughly 6 and 95. A J-beta primer mix and a sample-barcoded 5' primer were used in a second PCR of about 7 to 11 cycles. TCRdb processed the 5' RACE reads anew with MiXCR; each CDR3 protein has one entry. The data contain 1.5 million to 2 million distinct CDR3 sequences, 40% to 55% of them singletons. Trimming at V came to 4 bases and at J to 1 base, leaving 5 bases not matched to a gene. CDR1 SQVTM and CDR2 ANQGSEA come from the germline V gene. This CDR3 comprises 14 residues. With respect to this clonotype: No antigen is known for it.

This sequence originates from a woman in her 40s in good health. This sequence joins TRBV29-1 and TRBJ1-1; 8 bases line up with TRBD1. The sequencing sample was made of blood. The CDR3 loop is CSVVPDRANTEAFF. CDR3 nucleotides: TGCAGCGTTGTACCGGACAGGGCGAACACTGAAGCTTTCTTT. Filled out from reference TRBV29-1 and TRBJ1-1, the complete variable domain reads SAVISQKPSRDICQRGTSLTIQCQVDSQVTMMFWYRQQPGQSLTLIATANQGSEATYESGFVIDKFPISRPNLTFSTLTVSNMSPEDSSIYLCSVVPDRANTEAFFGQGTRLTVV.